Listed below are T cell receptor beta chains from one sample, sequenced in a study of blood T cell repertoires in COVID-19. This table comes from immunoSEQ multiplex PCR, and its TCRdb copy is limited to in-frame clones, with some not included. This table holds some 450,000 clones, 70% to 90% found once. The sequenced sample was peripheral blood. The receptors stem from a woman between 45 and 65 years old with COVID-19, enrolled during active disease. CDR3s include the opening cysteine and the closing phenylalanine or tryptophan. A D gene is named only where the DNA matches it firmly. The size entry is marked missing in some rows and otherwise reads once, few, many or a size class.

CDR3aa: CSVENRLAGNTDTQYF
CDR3nt: TGCAGCGTTGAGAATAGACTAGCGGGGAATACAGATACGCAGTATTTT
v_gene: TRBV29-1
j_gene: TRBJ2-3
abundance: -
d_gene: TRBD2

CDR3aa: CASSPRGPNYGYTF
CDR3nt: TGTGCCAGCTCACCACGGGGGCCTAACTATGGCTACACCTTC
v_gene: TRBV18
j_gene: TRBJ1-2
abundance: -
d_gene: -

CDR3aa: CASSPRGTYEQYF
CDR3nt: TGTGCCAGCAGCCCTCGGGGTACCTACGAGCAGTACTTC
v_gene: TRBV5-6
j_gene: TRBJ2-7
abundance: -
d_gene: -

CDR3aa: CAWSPRGAEAFF
CDR3nt: TGTGCCTGGAGTCCCAGGGGCGCTGAAGCTTTCTTT
v_gene: TRBV30
j_gene: TRBJ1-1
abundance: -
d_gene: -

CDR3aa: CASSSNSGARTNTEAFF
CDR3nt: TGTGCCAGCAGCTCTAATTCAGGGGCCCGCACGAACACTGAAGCTTTCTTT
v_gene: TRBV7-6
j_gene: TRBJ1-1
abundance: -
d_gene: -

CDR3aa: CTSSQTGTEAFF
CDR3nt: TGCACCAGCAGCCAAACCGGGACAGAAGCTTTCTTT
v_gene: TRBV1
j_gene: TRBJ1-1
abundance: -
d_gene: -

CDR3aa: CASSGAGFNEKLFF
CDR3nt: TGTGCCAGTAGTGGAGCGGGGTTCAATGAAAAACTGTTTTTT
v_gene: TRBV19
j_gene: TRBJ1-4
abundance: once
d_gene: -

CDR3aa: CAWTVLYGYTF
CDR3nt: TGTGCCTGGACGGTTTTATATGGCTACACCTTC
v_gene: TRBV30
j_gene: TRBJ1-2
abundance: -
d_gene: -

CDR3aa: CASSFYGRGPSEQFF
CDR3nt: TGTGCCAGCAGTTTCTACGGCAGGGGACCGAGTGAGCAGTTCTTC
v_gene: TRBV28
j_gene: TRBJ2-1
abundance: -
d_gene: -

CDR3aa: CASSSGQPYGYTF
CDR3nt: TGTGCCAGCAGTTCGGGACAGCCGTATGGCTACACCTTC
v_gene: TRBV12-3/TRBV12-4
j_gene: TRBJ1-2
abundance: -
d_gene: TRBD1

CDR3aa: CAIGDGQTNYEQYF
CDR3nt: TGTGCCATCGGTGATGGACAGACAAACTACGAGCAGTACTTC
v_gene: TRBV10-3
j_gene: TRBJ2-7
abundance: once
d_gene: -

CDR3aa: CASSSQGGQPQHF
CDR3nt: TGTGCCAGTAGTTCCCAGGGGGGACAGCCCCAGCATTTT
v_gene: TRBV19
j_gene: TRBJ1-5
abundance: -
d_gene: TRBD1

CDR3aa: CSVEFPGTGRRPNYGYTF
CDR3nt: TGCAGCGTTGAATTCCCCGGGACAGGGAGGAGGCCTAACTATGGCTACACCTTC
v_gene: TRBV29-1
j_gene: TRBJ1-2
abundance: -
d_gene: TRBD1

CDR3aa: CASSQGTGTSVAQHF
CDR3nt: TGTGCCAGCAGCCAAGGGACAGGGACCTCAGTGGCCCAGCATTTT
v_gene: TRBV6-6
j_gene: TRBJ1-5
abundance: once
d_gene: TRBD1

CDR3aa: CASSYVAGDRYGYTF
CDR3nt: TGTGCCAGCAGTTACGTAGCGGGGGATCGCTATGGCTACACCTTC
v_gene: TRBV7-9
j_gene: TRBJ1-2
abundance: few
d_gene: -

CDR3aa: CASSLGQSYEQYF
CDR3nt: TGTGCCAGCAGCTTGGGACAGAGCTACGAGCAGTACTTC
v_gene: TRBV5-4
j_gene: TRBJ2-7
abundance: -
d_gene: -

CDR3aa: CASSELAGVQETQYF
CDR3nt: TGTGCCAGCAGTGAACTCGCGGGGGTTCAAGAGACCCAGTACTTC
v_gene: TRBV6-1
j_gene: TRBJ2-5
abundance: once
d_gene: TRBD2

CDR3aa: CASSPRGRRISNEQYF
CDR3nt: TGTGCCAGCAGCCCGCGGGGACGGCGGATCTCCAACGAGCAGTACTTC
v_gene: TRBV21-1
j_gene: TRBJ2-7
abundance: once
d_gene: -

CDR3aa: CASSQDLPETGALTYGYTF
CDR3nt: TGTGCCAGCAGCCAAGATCTCCCCGAGACAGGCGCCTTGACCTATGGCTACACCTTC
v_gene: TRBV4-2
j_gene: TRBJ1-2
abundance: -
d_gene: -

CDR3aa: CASSVDDRVIQETQYF
CDR3nt: TGTGCCAGCAGCGTTGATGACAGGGTCATCCAAGAGACCCAGTACTTC
v_gene: TRBV5-4
j_gene: TRBJ2-5
abundance: -
d_gene: TRBD1

CDR3aa: CASSELAQGPSYEQYF
CDR3nt: TGTGCCAGCAGTGAACTAGCGCAGGGACCGTCCTACGAGCAGTACTTC
v_gene: TRBV2
j_gene: TRBJ2-7
abundance: -
d_gene: -

CDR3aa: CATTVGVDPGNTIYF
CDR3nt: TGTGCCACGACTGTAGGGGTGGACCCCGGAAACACCATATATTTT
v_gene: TRBV6-5
j_gene: TRBJ1-3
abundance: -
d_gene: -

CDR3aa: CASSFGTEAFF
CDR3nt: TGTGCCAGCAGCTTCGGGACAGAAGCTTTCTTT
v_gene: TRBV7-6
j_gene: TRBJ1-1
abundance: -
d_gene: -

CDR3aa: CASSQDEGQGALNYGYTF
CDR3nt: TGCGCCAGCAGCCAAGATGAAGGGCAGGGGGCCCTCAACTATGGCTACACCTTC
v_gene: TRBV4-1
j_gene: TRBJ1-2
abundance: -
d_gene: TRBD1

CDR3aa: CASSRTGLSFF
CDR3nt: TGTGCCAGCAGCCGGACAGGTCTATCTTTCTTT
v_gene: TRBV12-3/TRBV12-4
j_gene: TRBJ1-1
abundance: -
d_gene: TRBD1

CDR3aa: CASSPGQGGTGELFF
CDR3nt: TGTGCCAGCTCACCTGGACAGGGAGGAACCGGGGAGCTGTTTTTT
v_gene: TRBV18
j_gene: TRBJ2-2
abundance: -
d_gene: TRBD1

CDR3aa: CASSLGGADTQYF
CDR3nt: TGTGCCAGCAGCTTAGGGGGCGCAGATACGCAGTATTTT
v_gene: TRBV11-3
j_gene: TRBJ2-3
abundance: -
d_gene: -

CDR3aa: CASGLPKLAGGNNEQFF
CDR3nt: TGTGCTAGTGGTTTGCCTAAACTAGCGGGGGGTAACAATGAGCAGTTCTTC
v_gene: TRBV12-5
j_gene: TRBJ2-1
abundance: -
d_gene: TRBD2